Listed here is a single T cell receptor (beta chain). This clonotype occurred many times. What this receptor recognizes is not known. No much larger clone is present one base from it, and per-base qualities are unavailable. The data were obtained in a study (dated by TCRdb to the mid-2010s). General notes on the study: Whether tumor-infiltrating Tregs in breast cancer are recruited from blood Tregs or converted in situ from other CD4+ T cell subsets was tested.

On the study overall, not on this receptor specifically: Tumor-infiltrating Treg TCR alpha and beta sequences overlapped most with tumor naive CD4+ T cells, then with blood naive CD4+ T cells. Rather than covering whole repertoires, validation in the larger cohort was restricted to a single TCR beta V-J rearrangement. In terms of TCR gene usage, tumor memory CD4+ T cells clustered together with blood and lymph node memory CD4+ cells, as well as with lymph node naive CD4+ cells.

Full-length TCR variable regions were amplified by 5' RACE PCR with constant-region reverse primers, and semi-nested PCR with Nested Universal Primer A was subsequently performed. Using the ReliaPrep RNA Cell Miniprep System, total RNA was extracted, and the SMARTer RACE 5'/3' Kit was then used to reverse transcribe the RNA into 5'RACE-ready cDNA. An Illumina MiSeq was used to sequence the full-length TCR alpha and beta libraries, which had been barcoded with multiplex adaptors. The authors' analysis ran thus. Sequencing data were pooled across the five patients for each of nine subset-tissue groups and compared by unsupervised clustering of TCR gene usage. The Morisita-Horn index, with shared sequences weighted by their contribution to each repertoire, was used to calculate repertoire similarity. TCRdb reprocessed the public reads (quality trimming at Q25 with fastp, clone calling with MiXCR) and kept in-frame beta chains. Rows are unified per CDR3 protein, each entry keeping the most common DNA and genes. It is TCRdb's table, rather than the study itself, that gives the V and J calls and clone size. Counted in this sample were under 60,000 distinct CDR3 sequences; about 28% of them appeared once. The top ten clonotypes cover about 2% of the sample.

The germline V gene encodes CDR1 MGHRA and CDR2 YSYEKL. The CDR3 numbers 13 residues from cysteine through phenylalanine. The read is trimmed to its CDR3 DNA, 39 bases read in frame from base 1. At the junction V is shortened by 8 bases and J by 1 base, with 9 bases in between. To purify naive CD4+ T cells, the Miltenyi Naive CD4+ T Cell Isolation kit was used, and CD25 microbeads served to deplete Tregs. Tregs, naive and memory CD4+ T cells from tumor, blood and ipsilateral draining lymph nodes of five breast cancer patients underwent full-length TCR alpha and beta sequencing. Ficoll density gradient centrifugation was used to isolate mononuclear cells from lymph nodes or from approximately 50 ml of peripheral blood. Sorted cell populations were confirmed by FACS to exceed 90% purity.

The material sequenced was naive CD4+ T cells sorted from blood. In the paper's terms, the cell subset or site label means: naive CD4+ T cells, CD4+CD45RA+CD25-. The chain is assembled from TRBV4-1 and TRBJ2-1; no D gene is confidently identified. This clonotype originated in a female donor with breast cancer. The DNA is TGCGCCAGCCTGAGTGGGTCCTACAATGAGCAGTTCTTC. This sequence encodes CASLSGSYNEQFF.